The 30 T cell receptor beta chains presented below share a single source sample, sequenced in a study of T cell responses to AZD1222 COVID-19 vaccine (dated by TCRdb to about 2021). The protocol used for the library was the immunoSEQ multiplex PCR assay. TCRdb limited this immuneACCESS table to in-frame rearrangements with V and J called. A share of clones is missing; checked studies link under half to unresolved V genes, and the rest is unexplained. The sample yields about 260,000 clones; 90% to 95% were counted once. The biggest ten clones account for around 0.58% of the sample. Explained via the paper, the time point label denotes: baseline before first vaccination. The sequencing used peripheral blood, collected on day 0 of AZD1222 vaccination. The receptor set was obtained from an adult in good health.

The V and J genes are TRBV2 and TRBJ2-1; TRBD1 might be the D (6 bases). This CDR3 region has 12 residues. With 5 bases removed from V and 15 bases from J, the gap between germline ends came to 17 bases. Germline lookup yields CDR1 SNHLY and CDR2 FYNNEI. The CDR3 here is CASSLSSQGRFF. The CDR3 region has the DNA TGTGCCAGCAGTCTTAGCTCCCAGGGGCGGTTCTTC.

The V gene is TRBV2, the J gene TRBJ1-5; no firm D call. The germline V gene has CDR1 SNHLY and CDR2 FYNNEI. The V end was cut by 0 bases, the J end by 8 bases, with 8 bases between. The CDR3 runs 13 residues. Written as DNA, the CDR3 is TGTGCCAGCAGTGAAGCGCTTGTTGAGCCCCAGCATTTT. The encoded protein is CASSEALVEPQHF.

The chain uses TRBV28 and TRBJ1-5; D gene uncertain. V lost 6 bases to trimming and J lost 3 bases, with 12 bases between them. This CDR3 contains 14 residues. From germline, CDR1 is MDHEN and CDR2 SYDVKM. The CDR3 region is CASRPVSYNQPQHF. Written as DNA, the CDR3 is TGTGCCAGCAGGCCCGTGAGTTACAATCAGCCCCAGCATTTT.

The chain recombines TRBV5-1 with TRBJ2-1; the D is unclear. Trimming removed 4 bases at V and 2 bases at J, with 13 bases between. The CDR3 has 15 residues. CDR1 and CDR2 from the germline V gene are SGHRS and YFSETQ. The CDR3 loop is CASSASGSTYNEQFF. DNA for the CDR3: TGCGCCAGCAGCGCCTCGGGTTCTACCTACAATGAGCAGTTCTTC.

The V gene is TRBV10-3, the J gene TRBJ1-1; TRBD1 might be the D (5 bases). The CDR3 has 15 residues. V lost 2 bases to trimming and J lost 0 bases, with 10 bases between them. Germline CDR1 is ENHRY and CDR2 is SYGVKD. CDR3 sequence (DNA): TGTGCCATCAGTGAGGCTGCGGACATGAACACTGAAGCTTTCTTT. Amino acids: CAISEAADMNTEAFF.

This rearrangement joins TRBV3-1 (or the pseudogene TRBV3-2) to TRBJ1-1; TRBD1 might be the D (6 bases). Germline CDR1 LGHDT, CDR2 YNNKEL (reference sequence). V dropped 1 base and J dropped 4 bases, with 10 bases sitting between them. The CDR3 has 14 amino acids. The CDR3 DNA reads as TGTGCCAGCAGCCAAGTGGAGGGGGTCACTGAAGCTTTCTTT. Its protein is CASSQVEGVTEAFF.

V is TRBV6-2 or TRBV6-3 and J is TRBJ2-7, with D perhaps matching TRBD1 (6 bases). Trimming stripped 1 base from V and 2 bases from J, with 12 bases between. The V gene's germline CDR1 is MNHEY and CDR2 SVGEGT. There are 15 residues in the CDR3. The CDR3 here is CASSYLSGAAYEQYF. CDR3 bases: TGTGCCAGCAGTTACTTGTCAGGGGCGGCCTACGAGCAGTACTTC.

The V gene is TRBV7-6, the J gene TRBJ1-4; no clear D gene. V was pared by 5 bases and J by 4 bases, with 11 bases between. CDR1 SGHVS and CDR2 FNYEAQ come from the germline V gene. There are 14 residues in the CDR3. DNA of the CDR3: TGTGCCAGCAGCCCCGGGGAGAATAATGAAAAACTGTTTTTT. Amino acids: CASSPGENNEKLFF.

The chain's CDR3 is CASSLARGNSPLHF. CDR3 DNA sequence: TGTGCCAGCAGCTTAGCGCGGGGGAATTCACCCCTCCACTTT. The chain joins TRBV11-2 to TRBJ1-6, with D perhaps TRBD1 (5 bases). V lost 1 base to trimming and J lost 7 bases, with 8 bases between them. Per germline, CDR1 SGHAT and CDR2 FQNNGV. There are 14 residues in the CDR3.

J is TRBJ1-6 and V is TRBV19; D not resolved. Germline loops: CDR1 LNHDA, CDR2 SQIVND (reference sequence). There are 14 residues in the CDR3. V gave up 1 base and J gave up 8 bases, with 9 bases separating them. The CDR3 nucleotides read TGTGCCAGTAGTATAGGGATTCTGGATTCACCCCTCCACTTT. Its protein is CASSIGILDSPLHF.

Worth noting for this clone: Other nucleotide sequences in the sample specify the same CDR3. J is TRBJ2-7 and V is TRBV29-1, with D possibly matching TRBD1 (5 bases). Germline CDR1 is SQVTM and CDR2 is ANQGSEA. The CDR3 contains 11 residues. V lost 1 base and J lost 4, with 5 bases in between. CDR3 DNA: TGCAGCGTTGAAGGACAGTACGAGCAGTACTTC. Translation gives CSVEGQYEQYF.

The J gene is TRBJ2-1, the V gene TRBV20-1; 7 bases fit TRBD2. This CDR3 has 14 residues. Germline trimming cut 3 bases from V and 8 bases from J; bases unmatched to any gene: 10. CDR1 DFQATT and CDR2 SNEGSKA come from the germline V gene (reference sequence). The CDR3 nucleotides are TGCAGTGCTAGTTTGGCGGGAGTGTATTATGAGCAGTTCTTC. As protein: CSASLAGVYYEQFF.

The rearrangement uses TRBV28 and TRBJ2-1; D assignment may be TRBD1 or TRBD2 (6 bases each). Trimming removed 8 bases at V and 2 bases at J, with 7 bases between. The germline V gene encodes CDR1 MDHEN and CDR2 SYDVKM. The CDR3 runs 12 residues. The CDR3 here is CASGGPYNEQFF. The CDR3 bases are TGTGCCAGCGGGGGGCCCTACAATGAGCAGTTCTTC.

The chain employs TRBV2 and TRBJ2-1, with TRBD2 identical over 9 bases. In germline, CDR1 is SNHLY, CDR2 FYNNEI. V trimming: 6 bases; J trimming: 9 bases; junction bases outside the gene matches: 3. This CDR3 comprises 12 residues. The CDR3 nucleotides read TGTGCCAGCAGCGGGACTAGCAGTGAGCAGTTCTTC. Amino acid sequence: CASSGTSSEQFF.

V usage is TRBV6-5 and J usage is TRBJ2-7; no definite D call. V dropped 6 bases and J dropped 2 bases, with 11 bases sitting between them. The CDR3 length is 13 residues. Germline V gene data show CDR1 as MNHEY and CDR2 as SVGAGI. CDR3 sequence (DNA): TGTGCCAGCAGCGACGGACGGACCTACGAGCAGTACTTC. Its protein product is CASSDGRTYEQYF.

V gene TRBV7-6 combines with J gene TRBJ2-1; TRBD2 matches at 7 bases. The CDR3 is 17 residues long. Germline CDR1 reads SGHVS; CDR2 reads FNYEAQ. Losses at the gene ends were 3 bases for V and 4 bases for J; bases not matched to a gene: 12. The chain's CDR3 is CASSFYRAEGGYNEQFF. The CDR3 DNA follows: TGTGCCAGCAGCTTTTATAGGGCTGAGGGAGGGTACAATGAGCAGTTCTTC. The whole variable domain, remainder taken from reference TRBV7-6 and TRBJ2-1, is GAGVSQSPRYKVTKRGQDVALRCDPISGHVSLYWYRQALGQGPEFLTYFNYEAQQDKSGLPNDRFSAERPEGSISTLTIQRTEQRDSAMYRCASSFYRAEGGYNEQFFGPGTRLTVL.

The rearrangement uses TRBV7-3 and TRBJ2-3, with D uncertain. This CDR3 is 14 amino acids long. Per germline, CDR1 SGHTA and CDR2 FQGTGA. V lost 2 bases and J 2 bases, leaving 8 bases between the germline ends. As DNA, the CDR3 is TGTGCCAGCAGCTTAGGAGTGAACACAGATACGCAGTATTTT. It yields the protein CASSLGVNTDTQYF. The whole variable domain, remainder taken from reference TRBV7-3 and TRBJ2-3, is GAGVSQTPSNKVTEKGKYVELRCDPISGHTALYWYRQSLGQGPEFLIYFQGTGAADDSGLPNDRFFAVRPEGSVSTLKIQRTERGDSAVYLCASSLGVNTDTQYFGPGTRLTVL.

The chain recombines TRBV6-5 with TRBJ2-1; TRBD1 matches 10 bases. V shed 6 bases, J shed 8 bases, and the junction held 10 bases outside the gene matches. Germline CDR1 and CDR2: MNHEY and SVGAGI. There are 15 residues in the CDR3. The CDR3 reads CASSKSRDRGYEQFF. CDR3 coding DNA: TGTGCCAGCAGCAAAAGCCGGGACAGGGGATATGAGCAGTTCTTC.

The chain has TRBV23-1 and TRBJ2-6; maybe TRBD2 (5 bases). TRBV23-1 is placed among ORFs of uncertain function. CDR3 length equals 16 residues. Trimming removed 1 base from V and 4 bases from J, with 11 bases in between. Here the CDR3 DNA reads TGCGCCAGCAGTCAATTAGGACTTTGGGGGGCCAACGTCCTGACTTTC. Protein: CASSQLGLWGANVLTF.

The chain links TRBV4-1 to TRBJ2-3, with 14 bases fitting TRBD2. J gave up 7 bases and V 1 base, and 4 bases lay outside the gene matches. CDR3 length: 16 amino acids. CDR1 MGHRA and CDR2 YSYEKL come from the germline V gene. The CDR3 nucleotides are TGCGCCAGCAGCCAAGCGGGACTAGCGGGAGTGAATACGCAGTATTTT. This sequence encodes CASSQAGLAGVNTQYF.

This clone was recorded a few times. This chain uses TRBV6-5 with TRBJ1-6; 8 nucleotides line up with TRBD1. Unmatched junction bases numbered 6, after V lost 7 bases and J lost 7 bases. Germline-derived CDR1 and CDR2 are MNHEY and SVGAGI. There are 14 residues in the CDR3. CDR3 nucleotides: TGTGCCAGCACCCGGACAGGGAACAATTCACCCCTCCACTTT. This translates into CASTRTGNNSPLHF.

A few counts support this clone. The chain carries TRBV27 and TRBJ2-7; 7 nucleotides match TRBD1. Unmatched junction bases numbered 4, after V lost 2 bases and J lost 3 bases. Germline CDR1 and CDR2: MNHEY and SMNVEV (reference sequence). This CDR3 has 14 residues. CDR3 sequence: CASSLRAGGYEQYF. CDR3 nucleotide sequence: TGTGCCAGCAGTTTAAGGGCAGGGGGCTACGAGCAGTACTTC.

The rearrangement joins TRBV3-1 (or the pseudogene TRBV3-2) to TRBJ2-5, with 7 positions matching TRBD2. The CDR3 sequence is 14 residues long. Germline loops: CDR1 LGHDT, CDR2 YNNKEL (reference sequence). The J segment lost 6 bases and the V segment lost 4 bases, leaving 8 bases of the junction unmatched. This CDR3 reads CASSPGGLRKTQYF. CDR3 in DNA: TGTGCCAGCAGCCCGGGGGGACTTAGGAAGACCCAGTACTTC.

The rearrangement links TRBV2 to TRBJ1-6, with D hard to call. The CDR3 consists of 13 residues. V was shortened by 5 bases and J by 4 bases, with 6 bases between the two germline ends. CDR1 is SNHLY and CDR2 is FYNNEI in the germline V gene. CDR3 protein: CASSPEYNSPLHF. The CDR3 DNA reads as TGTGCCAGCAGTCCAGAGTATAATTCACCCCTCCACTTT. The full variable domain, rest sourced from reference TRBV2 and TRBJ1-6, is EPEVTQTPSHQVTQMGQEVILRCVPISNHLYFYWYRQILGQKVEFLVSFYNNEISEKSEIFDDQFSVERPDGSNFTLKIRSTKLEDSAMYFCASSPEYNSPLHFGNGTRLTVT.

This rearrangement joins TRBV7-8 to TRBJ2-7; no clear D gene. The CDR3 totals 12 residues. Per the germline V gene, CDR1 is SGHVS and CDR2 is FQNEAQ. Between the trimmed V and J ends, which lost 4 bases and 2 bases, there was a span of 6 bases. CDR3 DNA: TGTGCCAGCAGCTCGGCAACCTACGAGCAGTACTTC. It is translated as CASSSATYEQYF.

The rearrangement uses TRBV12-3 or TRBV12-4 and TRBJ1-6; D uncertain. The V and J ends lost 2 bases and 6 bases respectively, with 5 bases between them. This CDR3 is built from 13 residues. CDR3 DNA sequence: TGTGCCAGCAGTTTACTGATTAATTCACCCCTCCACTTT. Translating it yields CASSLLINSPLHF.

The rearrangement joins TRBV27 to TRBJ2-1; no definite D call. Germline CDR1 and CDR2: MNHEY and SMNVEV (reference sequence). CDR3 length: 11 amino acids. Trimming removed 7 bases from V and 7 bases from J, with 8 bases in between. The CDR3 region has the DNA TGTGCCAGCAAAGGGCTAAATGAGCAGTTCTTC. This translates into CASKGLNEQFF.

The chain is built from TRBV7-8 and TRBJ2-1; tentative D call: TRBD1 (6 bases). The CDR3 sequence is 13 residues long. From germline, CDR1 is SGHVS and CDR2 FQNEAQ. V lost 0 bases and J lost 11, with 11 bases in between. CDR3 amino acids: CASSLAKQGQQFF. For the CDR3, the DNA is TGTGCCAGCAGCTTAGCGAAACAGGGCCAGCAGTTCTTC.

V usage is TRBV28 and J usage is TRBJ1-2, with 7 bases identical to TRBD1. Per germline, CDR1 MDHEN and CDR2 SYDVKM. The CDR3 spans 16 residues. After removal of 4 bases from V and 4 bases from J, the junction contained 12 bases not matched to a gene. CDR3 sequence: CASSSYRGGLGYGYTF. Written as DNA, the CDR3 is TGTGCCAGCAGTTCGTACAGGGGAGGGTTGGGCTATGGCTACACCTTC.

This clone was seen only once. As DNA, the CDR3 is TGTGCCAGCAGTCTTCTAGCGGACGACCGGGAGCTGTTTTTT. Its protein is CASSLLADDRELFF. The chain is built from TRBV28 and TRBJ2-2; 7 nucleotides align to TRBD2. J gave up 9 bases and V 5 bases, and 9 bases lay outside the gene matches. The CDR3 has 14 residues. From germline, CDR1 is MDHEN and CDR2 SYDVKM.